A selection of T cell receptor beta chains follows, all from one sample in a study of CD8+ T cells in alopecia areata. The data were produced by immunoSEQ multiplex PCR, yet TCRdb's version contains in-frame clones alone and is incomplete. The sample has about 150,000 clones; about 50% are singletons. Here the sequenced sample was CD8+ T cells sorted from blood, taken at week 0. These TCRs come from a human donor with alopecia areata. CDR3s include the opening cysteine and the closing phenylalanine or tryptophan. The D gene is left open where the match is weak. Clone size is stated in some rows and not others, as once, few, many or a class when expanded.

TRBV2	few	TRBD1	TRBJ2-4	TGTGCCAGCAGTGACTACTTTTCCCGGGACAGGAAAAACATTCAGTACTTC	CASSDYFSRDRKNIQYF
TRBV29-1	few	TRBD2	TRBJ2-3	TGCAGCGTTGAAGGACTAGCAAAGGCCGGGGGGAGCACAGATACGCAGTATTTT	CSVEGLAKAGGSTDTQYF
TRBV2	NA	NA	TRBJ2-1	TGTGCCAGAGCCACGAATGAGCAGTTCTTC	CARATNEQFF
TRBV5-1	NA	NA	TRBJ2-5	TGCGCCAGTCAGAGACAAGACAGTTCGGTTTTTGAGACCCAGTACTTC	CASQRQDSSVFETQYF
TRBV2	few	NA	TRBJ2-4	TGTGCCAGCAGTGAAGCTTTCCAGGGTAACATTCAGTACTTC	CASSEAFQGNIQYF
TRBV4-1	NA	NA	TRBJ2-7	TGCGCCAGCAGCCAACAATCAGGGGTATACGAGCAGTACTTC	CASSQQSGVYEQYF
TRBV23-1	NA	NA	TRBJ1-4	TGCGCCAGCAGTCGCCCTTTTTTT	CASSRPFF
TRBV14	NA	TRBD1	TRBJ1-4	TGTGCCAGCAGCCTAGACGACAGGGGAGGCGAAAAACTGTTTTTT	CASSLDDRGGEKLFF
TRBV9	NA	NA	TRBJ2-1	TGTGCCAGCAGCCTCGGGACTCACGAGCAGTTCTTC	CASSLGTHEQFF
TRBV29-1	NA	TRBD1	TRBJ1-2	TGCAGCGTTGAAGAGTTATCCGGACAGGGGCCTGGCTACACCTTC	CSVEELSGQGPGYTF
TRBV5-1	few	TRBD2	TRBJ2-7	TGCGCCAGCAGCCCAAGCGGGGGGACCTACGAGCAGTACTTC	CASSPSGGTYEQYF
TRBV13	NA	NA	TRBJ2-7	TGTGCCAGCAGCTTTGGGGCCTCCTACGAGCAGTACTTC	CASSFGASYEQYF
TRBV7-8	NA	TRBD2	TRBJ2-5	TGTGCCAGCAGCTATAACCTAGCGGGGGTTGTAGAGACCCAGTACTTC	CASSYNLAGVVETQYF
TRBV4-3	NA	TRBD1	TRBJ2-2	TGCGCCAGCAGCCAAGAATGGGGGACAGGGTCTTCGAAGCTGTTTTTT	CASSQEWGTGSSKLFF
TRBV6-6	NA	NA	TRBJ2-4	TGTGCCAGCAGTTACTCGAGGAACCCAGAAAACATTCAGTACTTC	CASSYSRNPENIQYF
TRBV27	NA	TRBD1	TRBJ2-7	TGTGCCAGCAGTGGTAGGGACAGGGACTCCTACGAGCAGTACTTC	CASSGRDRDSYEQYF
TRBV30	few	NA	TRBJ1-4	TGTGCCTGGAGTGAAGGACACCGTGCAACTAATGAAAAACTGTTTTTT	CAWSEGHRATNEKLFF
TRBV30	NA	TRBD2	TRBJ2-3	TGTGCCTGGAGAAAAGTTAGCGGGGGGGCGACAGATACGCAGTATTTT	CAWRKVSGGATDTQYF
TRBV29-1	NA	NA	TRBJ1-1	TGCAGCGTTGAAGAGGGGGCGGCTTCCGAAGCTTTCTTT	CSVEEGAASEAFF
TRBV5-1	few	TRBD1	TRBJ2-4	TGCGCCAGCAGCGCCACGGGACAGCCAGTTCAGTACTTC	CASSATGQPVQYF
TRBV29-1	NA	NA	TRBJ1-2	TGCAGCGCTACGGACAGTCTCTCCTATGGCTACACCTTC	CSATDSLSYGYTF
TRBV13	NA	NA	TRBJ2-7	TGTGCCACCACGAGAGCTCCCGATTACGAGCAGTACTTC	CATTRAPDYEQYF
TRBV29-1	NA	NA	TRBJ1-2	TGCAGCGTTGACGAGGGAGCGGAAGGCTACACCTTC	CSVDEGAEGYTF
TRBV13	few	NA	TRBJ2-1	TGTGCCAGCAGTGTGGGGAATGGGGAGTTCTTC	CASSVGNGEFF
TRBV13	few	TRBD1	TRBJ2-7	TGTGCCAGCAGCTTAGAGGGGGCGGCCCCTCCCTACGAGCAGTACTTC	CASSLEGAAPPYEQYF
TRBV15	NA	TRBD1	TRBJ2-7	TGTGCCACCAGCAGCCCCGGGACAGGGGTTTACGAGCAGTACTTC	CATSSPGTGVYEQYF
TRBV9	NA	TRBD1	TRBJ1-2	TGTGCCAGCAGCGCTGGACAGGGGGCTGATGGCTACACCTTC	CASSAGQGADGYTF
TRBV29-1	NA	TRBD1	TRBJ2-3	TGCAGCGTTACCAGATTCCGCCCGGGACAGGGGATCGGTACAGATACGCAGTATTTT	CSVTRFRPGQGIGTDTQYF
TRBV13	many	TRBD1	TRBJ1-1	TGTGCCAGCAGCTTAGCGGCAGGGGGATGGGCTGAAGCTTTCTTT	CASSLAAGGWAEAFF
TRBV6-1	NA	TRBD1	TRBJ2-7	TGTGCCAGCAGTGAGCTTGCCGGGACAGGGTCCCACGAGCAGTACTTC	CASSELAGTGSHEQYF
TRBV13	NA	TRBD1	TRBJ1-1	TGTGCCAGCAGCGACAGGGGATCGAACACTGAAGCTTTCTTT	CASSDRGSNTEAFF
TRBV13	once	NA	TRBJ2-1	TGTGCCAGCCTATCCCTTGGGCTAGCGACCTTCGAGCAGTTCTTC	CASLSLGLATFEQFF
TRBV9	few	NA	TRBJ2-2	TGTGCCAGCAGCGGAACAGGTACCGGGGAGCTGTTTTTT	CASSGTGTGELFF
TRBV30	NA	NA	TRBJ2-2	TGTGCCTGGAGTGGAAGCCGGGGCTCACCCGGGGAGCTGTTTTTT	CAWSGSRGSPGELFF
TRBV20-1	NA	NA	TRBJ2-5	TGCAGTGCTAGGCAAGAGACCCAGTACTTC	CSARQETQYF
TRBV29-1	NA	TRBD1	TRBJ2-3	TGCAGCGGGCGGGACAGGCCTAGATCTAGCACAGATACGCAGTATTTT	CSGRDRPRSSTDTQYF
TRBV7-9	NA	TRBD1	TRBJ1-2	TGTGCCAGCAGCTCTTTGACAGGGGGCCGCGTCCCCTTC	CASSSLTGGRVPF
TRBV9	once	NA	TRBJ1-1	TGTGCCAGCAGCGTAGTTAGCAGTAACACTGAAGCTTTCTTT	CASSVVSSNTEAFF
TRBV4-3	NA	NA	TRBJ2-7	TGCGCCAGCAGCCAAGACAGGGGTACCTACGAGCAGTACTTC	CASSQDRGTYEQYF
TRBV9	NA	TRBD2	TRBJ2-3	TGTGCCAGCAGCGTAACTAGCGCAGATACGCAGTATTTT	CASSVTSADTQYF
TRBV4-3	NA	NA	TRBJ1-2	TGCGCCAGCAGCCAAGACGACAGAACCTCAGCTAACTATGGCTACACCTTC	CASSQDDRTSANYGYTF
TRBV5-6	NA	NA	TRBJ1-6	TGTGCCAGCAGCTCTGACAGTGACCCCTCACCCCTCCACTTT	CASSSDSDPSPLHF
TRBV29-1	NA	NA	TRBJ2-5	TGCAGCGTTGGACAGGAGCCGCAAGAGACCCAGTACTTC	CSVGQEPQETQYF